This TCR beta chain was recovered during a study of CD8 T cells in ankylosing spondylitis. Broader study findings: What appeared characteristic of ankylosing spondylitis blood was a TCR beta motif of several highly homologous variants. Clones linked to disease were reported to show significant enrichment in matched ankylosing spondylitis synovial fluid. Both synovial fluid and blood in reactive arthritis had previously been reported to carry some motif variants.

TCRdb analysed the 5' RACE reads with MiXCR anew, one entry per CDR3 protein. This sample has around 150,000 distinct CDR3 sequences, with about a third found just once. With respect to this clonotype: What it binds is not known.

Trimming removed 1 base from V and 6 bases from J, with 13 bases in between. The germline CDR1 and CDR2 sequences are SEHNR and FQNEAQ (reference sequence). This CDR3 has 14 amino acids. The TCR was taken from a male donor with ankylosing spondylitis. The chain is built from TRBV7-9 and TRBJ2-7; D is perhaps TRBD1 (7 bases). The sample consisted of synovial fluid, either unsorted or a sorted T cell fraction (not recorded which). The CDR3 here is CASSLGRQGGEQYF. As DNA, the CDR3 is TGTGCCAGCAGCTTAGGGAGACAGGGAGGCGAGCAGTACTTC.